Below, 9 T cell receptor beta chains from the same sample are listed, as sequenced in a study of monozygotic twins with inflammatory bowel disease. TCRdb reprocessed the 5' RACE reads and reports one entry per CDR3 protein, with no DNA. Recorded for this sample: about 380,000 distinct CDR3 sequences. Sequenced material: blood. The receptors were gathered from a human donor with ulcerative colitis or Crohn's disease, or a healthy co-twin of an affected twin (not recorded which).

The rearrangement links TRBV2 to TRBJ2-5; with no DNA, the TCRdb D assignment of TRBD1 cannot be verified. Germline values: CDR1 SNHLY, CDR2 FYNNEI. The CDR3 sequence is 14 residues long. CDR3 sequence reads: CASSDRGRWETQYF.

The CDR3 here is CASSEDTGRSSGYTF. This chain uses TRBV2 with TRBJ1-2; TCRdb designates TRBD1, a call that cannot be tested without DNA. CDR1 and CDR2 from the germline V gene are SNHLY and FYNNEI. This CDR3 has 15 amino acids.

The CDR3 sequence: CASSSQGSGANVLTF. This rearrangement joins TRBV13 to TRBJ2-6. Germline loops: CDR1 PRHDT, CDR2 FYEKMQ (reference sequence). The CDR3 runs 15 residues.

This chain links TRBV6-2 or TRBV6-3 with TRBJ2-2. This CDR3 has 13 amino acids. Germline lookup yields CDR1 MNHEY and CDR2 SVGEGT. CDR3 protein: CASVRLNTGELFF.

The V gene is TRBV29-1, the J gene TRBJ2-4; TCRdb returns TRBD2, unconfirmable since there is no DNA. The CDR3 length is 16 residues. Germline assignment: CDR1 SQVTM and CDR2 ANQGSEA. The CDR3 reads CSVGVAGGTAGNIQYF.

The CDR3 is CASSFSAGLGGYTF. V is TRBV12-3 or TRBV12-4 and J is TRBJ1-2. The length of the CDR3 is 14 residues.

The V call is TRBV6-1, the J call TRBJ2-5; without DNA, the TCRdb call of TRBD2 cannot be checked. The germline V gene has CDR1 MNHNS and CDR2 SASEGT. This CDR3 is built from 16 residues. CDR3 in amino acids: CASSRLAGGGRETQYF.

The chain recombines TRBV5-6 with TRBJ1-1; TCRdb's D gene call, TRBD1, goes unchecked for lack of DNA. CDR1 SGHDT and CDR2 YYEEEE come from the germline V gene. This CDR3 comprises 18 residues. CDR3 sequence reads: CASSPGNRGLFRNTEAFF.

The chain recombines TRBV5-6 with TRBJ1-1; absent DNA, TCRdb's TRBD1 call cannot be checked. The CDR3 covers 14 residues. Germline CDR1 SGHDT, CDR2 YYEEEE. CDR3 sequence: CASSWGQGHTEAFF.